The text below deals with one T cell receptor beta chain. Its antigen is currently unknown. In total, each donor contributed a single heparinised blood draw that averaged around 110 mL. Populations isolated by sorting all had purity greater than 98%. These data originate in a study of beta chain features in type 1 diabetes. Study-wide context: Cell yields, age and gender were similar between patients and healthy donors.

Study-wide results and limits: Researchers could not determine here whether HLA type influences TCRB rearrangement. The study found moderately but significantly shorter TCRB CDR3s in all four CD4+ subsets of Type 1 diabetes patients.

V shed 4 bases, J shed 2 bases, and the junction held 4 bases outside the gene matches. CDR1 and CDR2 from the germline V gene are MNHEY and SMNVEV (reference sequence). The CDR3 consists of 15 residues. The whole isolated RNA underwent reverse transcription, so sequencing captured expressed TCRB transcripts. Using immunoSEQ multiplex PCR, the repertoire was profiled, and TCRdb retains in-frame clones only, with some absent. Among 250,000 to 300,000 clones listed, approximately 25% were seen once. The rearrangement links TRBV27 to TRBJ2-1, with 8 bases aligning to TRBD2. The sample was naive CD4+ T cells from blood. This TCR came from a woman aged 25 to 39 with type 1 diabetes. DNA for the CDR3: TGTGCCAGCAGTTCCGGACTAGCCACCTACAATGAGCAGTTCTTC. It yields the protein CASSSGLATYNEQFF.